This TCR beta chain was profiled in a study of long-term antiretroviral therapy in people with HIV. At survey level, the immunoSEQ assay was run in its v3.0 version. TCRdb's copy holds only in-frame clones and misses some; the assay was immunoSEQ multiplex PCR. The sample has 35,000 to 55,000 clones; 90% to 95% are singletons. Concerning this clone: As yet, its antigen is unknown.

Study outcomes and limitations: An increase in diversity followed ART, yet levels stayed below transplant donor controls. Whichever time point was examined, clones expanded before ART dominated the repertoire.

The sample consisted of unsorted PBMCs, taken 3.7 years after starting antiretroviral therapy. This receptor was taken from a woman in her forties or fifties with HIV.

Here the CDR3 DNA reads TGTGCCAGTAGTATAAGGGATGTCTATGGCTACACCTTC. As protein: CASSIRDVYGYTF. The chain employs TRBV19 and TRBJ1-2; no clear D gene. The CDR3 is 13 amino acids. V shed 2 bases and J shed 4 bases, with 8 bases lying between them. Germline CDR1 is LNHDA and CDR2 is SQIVND (reference sequence).